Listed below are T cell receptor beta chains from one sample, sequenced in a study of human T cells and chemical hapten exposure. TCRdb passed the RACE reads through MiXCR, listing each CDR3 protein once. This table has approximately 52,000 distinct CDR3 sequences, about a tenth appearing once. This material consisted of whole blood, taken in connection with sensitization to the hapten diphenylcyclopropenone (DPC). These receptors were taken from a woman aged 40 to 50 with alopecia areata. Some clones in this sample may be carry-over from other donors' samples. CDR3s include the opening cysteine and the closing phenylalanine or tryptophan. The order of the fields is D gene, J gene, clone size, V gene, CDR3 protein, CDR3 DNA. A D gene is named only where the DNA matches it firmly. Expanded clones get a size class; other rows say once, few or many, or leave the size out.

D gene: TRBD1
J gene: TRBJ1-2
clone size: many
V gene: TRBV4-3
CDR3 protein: CASSQRTGGRANYGYTF
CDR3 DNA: TGCGCCAGCAGCCAACGGACAGGGGGGCGAGCTAACTATGGCTACACCTTC

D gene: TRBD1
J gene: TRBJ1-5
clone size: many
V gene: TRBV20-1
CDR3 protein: CSANQGGPQHF
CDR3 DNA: TGCAGTGCAAACCAGGGGGGACCCCAGCATTTT

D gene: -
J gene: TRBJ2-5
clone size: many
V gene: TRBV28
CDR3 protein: CASSSTGQETQYF
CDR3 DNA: TGTGCCAGCAGTTCGACAGGACAAGAGACCCAGTACTTC

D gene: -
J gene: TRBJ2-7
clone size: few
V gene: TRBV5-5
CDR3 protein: CASSFDSIIYEQYF
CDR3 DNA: TGTGCCAGCAGCTTCGACAGTATCATATACGAGCAGTACTTC

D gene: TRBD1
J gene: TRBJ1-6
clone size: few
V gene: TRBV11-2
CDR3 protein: CASSLDPGQSSPLHF
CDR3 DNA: TGTGCCAGCAGCTTAGATCCGGGACAGAGTTCACCCCTCCACTTT

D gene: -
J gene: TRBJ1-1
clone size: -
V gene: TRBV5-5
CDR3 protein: CASTTPGESAFF
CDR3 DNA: TGTGCCAGCACTACGCCCGGGGAGTCAGCTTTCTTT

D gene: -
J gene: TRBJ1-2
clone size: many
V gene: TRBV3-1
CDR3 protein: CASSQDGHSNYGYTF
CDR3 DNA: TGTGCCAGCAGCCAAGACGGGCACTCTAACTATGGCTACACCTTC

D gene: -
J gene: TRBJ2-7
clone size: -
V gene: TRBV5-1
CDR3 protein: CASSSEQPYEQYF
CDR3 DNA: TGCGCCAGCAGCTCCGAACAGCCCTACGAGCAGTACTTC

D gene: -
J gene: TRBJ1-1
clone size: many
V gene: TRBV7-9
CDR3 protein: CASSGMGYRLTEAFF
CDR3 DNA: TGTGCCAGCAGCGGGATGGGGTACCGATTAACTGAAGCTTTCTTT

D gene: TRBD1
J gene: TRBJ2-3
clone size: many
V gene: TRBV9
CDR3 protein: CASSASGTEADTQYF
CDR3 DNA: TGTGCCAGCAGCGCTTCCGGGACAGAGGCAGATACGCAGTATTTT

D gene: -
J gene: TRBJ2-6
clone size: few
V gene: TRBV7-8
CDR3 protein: CASSLGGAGANVLTF
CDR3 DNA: TGTGCCAGCAGCTTAGGGGGAGCTGGGGCCAACGTCCTGACTTTC

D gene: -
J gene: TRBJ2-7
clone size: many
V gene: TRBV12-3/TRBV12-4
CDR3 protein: CASLPQGLNYEQYF
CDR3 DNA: TGTGCCAGCCTCCCCCAGGGCCTCAACTACGAGCAGTACTTC

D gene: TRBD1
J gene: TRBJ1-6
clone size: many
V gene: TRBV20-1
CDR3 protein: CSAPRQGSNSPLHF
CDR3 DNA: TGCAGTGCCCCGAGACAGGGGAGCAATTCACCCCTCCACTTT

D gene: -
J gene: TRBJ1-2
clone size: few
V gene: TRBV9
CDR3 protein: CASSVVGGNYGYTF
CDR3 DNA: TGTGCCAGCAGCGTAGTTGGGGGAAACTATGGCTACACCTTC

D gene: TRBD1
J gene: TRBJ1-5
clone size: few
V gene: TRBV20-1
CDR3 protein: CSALDRGRFKPQHF
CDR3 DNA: TGCAGTGCCCTGGACAGGGGGCGTTTTAAGCCCCAGCATTTT

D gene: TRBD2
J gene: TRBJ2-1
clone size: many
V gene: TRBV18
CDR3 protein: CASSQPGLAGNYNEQFF
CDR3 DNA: TGTGCCAGCTCACAGCCGGGACTAGCGGGGAACTACAATGAGCAGTTCTTC

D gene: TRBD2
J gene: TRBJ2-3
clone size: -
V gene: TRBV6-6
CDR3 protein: CASSYIAGGPTDTQYF
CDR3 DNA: TGTGCCAGCAGTTACATAGCGGGGGGGCCGACAGATACGCAGTATTTT

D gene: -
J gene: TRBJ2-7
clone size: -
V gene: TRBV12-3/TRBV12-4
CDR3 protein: CASGGQRAPYEQYF
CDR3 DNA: TGTGCCAGCGGGGGACAGCGGGCCCCCTACGAGCAGTACTTC

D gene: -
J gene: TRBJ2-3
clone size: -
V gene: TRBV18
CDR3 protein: CASSNTDGDTQYF
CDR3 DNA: TGTGCCAGCTCAAATACGGATGGAGATACGCAGTATTTT

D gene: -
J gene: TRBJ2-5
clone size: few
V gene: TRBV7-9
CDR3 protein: CASSFPWTGQETQYF
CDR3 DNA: TGTGCCAGCAGCTTCCCATGGACGGGCCAAGAGACCCAGTACTTC

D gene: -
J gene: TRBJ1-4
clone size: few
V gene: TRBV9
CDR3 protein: CASSVASSHNEKLFF
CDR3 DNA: TGTGCCAGCAGCGTAGCTTCCAGCCATAATGAAAAACTGTTTTTT

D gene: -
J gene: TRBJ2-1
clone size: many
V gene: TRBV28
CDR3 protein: CASSLGRYNEQFF
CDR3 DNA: TGTGCCAGCAGTTTGGGGCGGTACAATGAGCAGTTCTTC

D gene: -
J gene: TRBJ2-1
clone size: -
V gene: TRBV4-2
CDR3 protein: CASSPLNDNEQFF
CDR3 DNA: TGTGCCAGCAGCCCTCTAAACGACAATGAGCAGTTCTTC

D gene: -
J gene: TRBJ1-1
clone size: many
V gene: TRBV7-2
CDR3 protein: CASSHDTQLNTEAFF
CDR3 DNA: TGTGCCAGCAGCCATGATACTCAGCTGAACACTGAAGCTTTCTTT

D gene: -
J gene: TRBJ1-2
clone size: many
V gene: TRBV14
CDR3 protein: CASTGPTNYGYTF
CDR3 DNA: TGTGCCAGTACGGGACCGACTAACTATGGCTACACCTTC

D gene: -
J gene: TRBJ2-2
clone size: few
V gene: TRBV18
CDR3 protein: CASSPALSTGELFF
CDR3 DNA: TGTGCCAGCTCACCAGCCTTGTCCACCGGGGAGCTGTTTTTT

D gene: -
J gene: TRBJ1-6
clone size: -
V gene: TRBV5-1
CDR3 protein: CASSSGRDNSPLHF
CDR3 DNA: TGCGCCAGCAGCTCCGGGAGAGATAATTCACCCCTCCACTTT